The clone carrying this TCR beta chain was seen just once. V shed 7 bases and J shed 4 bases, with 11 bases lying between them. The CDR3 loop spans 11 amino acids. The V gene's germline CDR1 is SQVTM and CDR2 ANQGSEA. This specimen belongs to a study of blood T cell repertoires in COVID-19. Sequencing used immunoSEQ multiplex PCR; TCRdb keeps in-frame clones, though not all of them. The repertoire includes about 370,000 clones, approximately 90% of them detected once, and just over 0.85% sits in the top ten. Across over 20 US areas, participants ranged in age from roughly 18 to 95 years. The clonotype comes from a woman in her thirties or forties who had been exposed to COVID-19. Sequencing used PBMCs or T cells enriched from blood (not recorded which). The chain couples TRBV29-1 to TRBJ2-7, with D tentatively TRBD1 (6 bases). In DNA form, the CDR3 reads TGCAGCGCTGGACAGCTATACGAGCAGTACTTC. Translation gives CSAGQLYEQYF.